The 32 T cell receptor beta chains below all came from one sample that was sequenced in a study of blood T cell repertoires in COVID-19. The method was immunoSEQ multiplex PCR; TCRdb's version includes in-frame clones alone and lacks a portion of them. The table lists under 150,000 clones, about 80% of them singletons. Sequencing was done on a sample of peripheral blood. These receptors were taken from a human donor in a cohort sampled during active COVID-19.

This chain links TRBV19 with TRBJ2-2; D ambiguous. Germline V gene data show CDR1 as LNHDA and CDR2 as SQIVND (reference sequence). The CDR3 extends over 12 amino acids. V gave up 8 bases and J gave up 4 bases, with 8 bases separating them. CDR3 protein: CASFRGTGELFF. The CDR3 coding sequence is TGTGCCAGTTTCAGAGGCACCGGGGAGCTGTTTTTT.

This chain joins TRBV15 and TRBJ2-3; 13 nucleotides line up with TRBD2. The CDR3 extends over 15 amino acids. Germline V gives CDR1 LNHNV, CDR2 YYDKDF (reference sequence). V shed 5 bases, J shed 1 base, and the junction held 0 bases outside the gene matches. In DNA, the CDR3 is TGTGCCACCAGCGGACTAGCGGGGGGCACAGATACGCAGTATTTT. Its protein product is CATSGLAGGTDTQYF.

The chain couples TRBV5-5 to TRBJ1-2, with a tentative D call TRBD1 (6 bases). Germline-derived CDR1 and CDR2 are SGHKS and YYEKEE (reference sequence). Trimming stripped 0 bases from V and 1 base from J, with 7 bases between. The CDR3 consists of 14 residues. This CDR3 reads CASSLGTVNYGYTF. In nucleotides, the CDR3 is TGTGCCAGCAGCTTGGGGACAGTTAACTATGGCTACACCTTC.

The gene calls are TRBV2 and TRBJ1-6, with D maybe TRBD1 (5 bases). This CDR3 has 13 residues. Germline values: CDR1 SNHLY, CDR2 FYNNEI. The V end lost 7 bases, the J end lost 7 bases, and 11 bases lay between the germline ends. CDR3 sequence: CASKTTANSPLHF. The CDR3 bases are TGTGCCAGCAAAACGACAGCCAATTCACCCCTCCACTTT. Full variable domain (outside the CDR3, taken from reference TRBV2 and TRBJ1-6): EPEVTQTPSHQVTQMGQEVILRCVPISNHLYFYWYRQILGQKVEFLVSFYNNEISEKSEIFDDQFSVERPDGSNFTLKIRSTKLEDSAMYFCASKTTANSPLHFGNGTRLTVT.

The chain links TRBV7-8 to TRBJ2-7; the match to TRBD1 covers 8 bases. Germline CDR1 is SGHVS and CDR2 is FQNEAQ. With V trimmed by 5 bases and J by 4 bases, 10 bases remained unmatched. This CDR3 is built from 15 residues. The CDR3 nucleotides are TGTGCCAGCAGCGGCAGACAGGGGTGGGATTACGAGCAGTACTTC. Translated, it gives CASSGRQGWDYEQYF.

The CDR3 nucleotides are TGTGCCAGCAGCTTAGCTTTAGGTTGGGACAGGACGTCCTACGAGCAGTACTTC. Protein product: CASSLALGWDRTSYEQYF. This sequence joins TRBV7-9 and TRBJ2-7, with TRBD1 matching over 8 bases. CDR1 is SEHNR, CDR2 FQNEAQ, per germline (reference sequence). V lost 0 bases and J lost 1; bases outside the gene matches: 11. This CDR3 region has 18 residues.

This clone has just one count. The chain joins TRBV7-9 to TRBJ2-7; the match to TRBD2 covers 8 bases. Per the germline V gene, CDR1 is SEHNR and CDR2 is FQNEAQ (reference sequence). V gave up 5 bases and J gave up 3 bases; unmatched junction bases: 9. The CDR3 covers 15 residues. The CDR3 region is CASSPALAGFYEQYF. As DNA, the CDR3 is TGTGCCAGCAGCCCCGCATTAGCGGGGTTCTACGAGCAGTACTTC.

The chain couples TRBV2 to TRBJ2-5; a possible D gene is TRBD1 (7 bases). The germline V and J ends were trimmed by 4 bases and 5 bases, with 14 bases remaining between them. Germline V lookup: CDR1 SNHLY, CDR2 FYNNEI. This CDR3 is 14 amino acids long. In DNA form, the CDR3 reads TGTGCCAGCAGTGGCAGGGGGGTTTGGGAGACCCAGTACTTC. It yields the protein CASSGRGVWETQYF.

Ten or more counts support this clone. The chain couples TRBV20-1 to TRBJ1-1; D is uncertain. Germline V CDR1 and CDR2: DFQATT, SNEGSKA (reference sequence). V gave up 6 bases and J gave up 0 bases, with 5 bases separating them. This CDR3 is built from 11 residues. The CDR3 loop is CSAFMNTEAFF. In nucleotides, the CDR3 is TGCAGTGCATTCATGAACACTGAAGCTTTCTTT.

The chain has TRBV6-5 and TRBJ2-2; perhaps TRBD1 as D (5 bases). The germline gives CDR1 MNHEY, CDR2 SVGAGI. Trimming took off 4 bases at V and 3 bases at J, with 9 bases between the two ends. The CDR3 runs to 14 residues. CDR3 sequence: CASSWGSDTGELFF. The CDR3 DNA reads TGTGCCAGCAGTTGGGGCAGCGACACCGGGGAGCTGTTTTTT.

The chain couples TRBV18 to TRBJ2-3; 9 bases are a match to TRBD1. This CDR3 spans 16 amino acids. The trim removed 0 bases at V and 3 bases at J, leaving 4 bases unmatched. Per the germline V gene, CDR1 is KGHSH and CDR2 is LQKENI. The CDR3, as DNA: TGTGCCAGCTCACCACCCCAAGGACAGGGGACAGATACGCAGTATTTT. This codes for CASSPPQGQGTDTQYF.

The rearrangement joins TRBV3-1 (or the pseudogene TRBV3-2) to TRBJ2-5; 7 nucleotides agree with TRBD1. CDR3 length: 15 residues. Germline V CDR1 and CDR2: LGHDT, YNNKEL (reference sequence). V trimming: 4 bases; J trimming: 7 bases; junction bases outside the gene matches: 12. CDR3: CASSPLGDPGGTQYF. CDR3 bases: TGTGCCAGCAGCCCTTTGGGGGATCCAGGGGGGACCCAGTACTTC.

The chain carries TRBV4-2 and TRBJ2-3; 16 bases map to TRBD2. The trim removed 0 bases at V and 2 bases at J, leaving 14 bases unmatched. Germline V CDR1 and CDR2: LGHNA, YNFKEQ. This CDR3 spans 22 amino acids. CDR3 nucleotide sequence: TGTGCCAGCAGCCAAGATTCCGCCCCGGGACTAGCGGGGGGGCTCGCCACAGATACGCAGTATTTT. It codes for CASSQDSAPGLAGGLATDTQYF.

In DNA form, the CDR3 reads TGCGCCAGCAGCTTGGTAGACAGTCCCTCTGGAAACACCATATATTTT. Its translation: CASSLVDSPSGNTIYF. This sequence joins TRBV5-1 and TRBJ1-3; tentatively, D is TRBD1 (5 bases). Germline values: CDR1 SGHRS, CDR2 YFSETQ. The germline V and J ends were trimmed by 0 bases and 0 bases, with 10 bases remaining between them. CDR3 length: 16 residues.

The V and J genes are TRBV6-4 and TRBJ1-5; maybe TRBD1 (6 bases). Germline CDR1 and CDR2: MRHNA and SNTAGT. The CDR3 runs 13 residues. V was cut by 5 bases and J by 1 base, with 6 bases left in between. For the CDR3, the DNA is TGTGCCAGCAGTACAGGGAGCAATCAGCCCCAGCATTTT. This gives the protein CASSTGSNQPQHF.

The gene calls are TRBV7-9 and TRBJ2-7; D possibly corresponds to TRBD2 (6 bases). The CDR3 is made up of 16 amino acids. Trimming stripped 4 bases from V and 5 bases from J, with 21 bases between. Germline V lookup: CDR1 SEHNR, CDR2 FQNEAQ (reference sequence). Here the CDR3 DNA reads TGTGCCAGCAGCTCGGCCCGAACTAGCCCGAGGGACGAGCAGTACTTC. It specifies CASSSARTSPRDEQYF.

The chain combines TRBV4-2 with TRBJ2-7, with TRBD2 matching 9 bases. V was clipped by 4 bases and J by 4 bases; unmatched bases: 8. Germline assignment: CDR1 LGHNA and CDR2 YNFKEQ. The CDR3 consists of 15 residues. CDR3 amino acids: CASSPSSRGGYEQYF. CDR3 sequence (DNA): TGTGCCAGCAGCCCTTCGTCGCGGGGGGGGTACGAGCAGTACTTC.

CDR3 bases: TGTGCCAGCAGCTGGGCAGGGGAAGAGACCCAGTACTTC. Amino acids: CASSWAGEETQYF. This sequence joins TRBV7-9 and TRBJ2-5, with a tentative D call TRBD1 (6 bases). The CDR3 sequence is 13 residues long. Germline CDR1 and CDR2: SEHNR and FQNEAQ (reference sequence). The V gene lost 4 bases and the J gene lost 3 bases, with 9 bases spanning the gap.

This chain connects TRBV28 to TRBJ1-5, with 9 positions matching TRBD1. This CDR3 has 14 residues. Losses at the gene ends were 6 bases for V and 7 bases for J; bases not matched to a gene: 7. Germline CDR1 reads MDHEN; CDR2 reads SYDVKM. The chain's CDR3 is CASRAGQGGQPQHF. CDR3 coding DNA: TGTGCCAGCAGGGCGGGACAGGGAGGGCAGCCCCAGCATTTT.

This rearrangement joins TRBV21-1 to TRBJ1-1; no check of the table's D call, TRBD1, against the DNA was made. TRBV21-1 is deemed a pseudogene. The CDR3 has 14 residues. CDR3 coding DNA: TGTGCCAGCAGTATACAGGGCCCAGGAACTGAAGCTTTCTTT. Its translation: CASSIQGPGTEAFF.

The chain uses TRBV4-1 and TRBJ2-6; the match to TRBD1 covers 9 bases. Germline loops: CDR1 MGHRA, CDR2 YSYEKL. This CDR3 is built from 17 residues. J lost 0 bases, V lost 1 base, and 1 base had no gene match. As DNA, the CDR3 is TGCGCCAGCAGCCAAGCGGACAGGGGCTCTGGGGCCAACGTCCTGACTTTC. The encoded protein is CASSQADRGSGANVLTF.

The chain employs TRBV30 and TRBJ1-1, with a tentative D call TRBD1 (6 bases). Germline-derived CDR1 and CDR2 are GTSNPN and SVGIG (reference sequence). The CDR3 spans 11 residues. Trimming pared 3 bases from V and 8 bases from J, leaving 10 bases between. DNA of the CDR3: TGTGCCTGGAGCCGACAGGTCGAAGCTTTCTTT. Residues: CAWSRQVEAFF.

The chain links TRBV18 to TRBJ1-1; a possible D gene is TRBD1 (5 bases). There are 15 residues in the CDR3. Deletions cut 2 bases from V and 1 base from J, with 11 bases between. Germline CDR1 is KGHSH and CDR2 is LQKENI. The CDR3 sequence is CASSPSTARNTEAFF. The CDR3 DNA is TGTGCCAGCTCACCATCGACAGCGAGGAACACTGAAGCTTTCTTT.

The V call is TRBV11-2, the J call TRBJ2-2, with D maybe TRBD1 (6 bases). This CDR3 is built from 16 residues. From germline, CDR1 is SGHAT and CDR2 FQNNGV. With 2 bases removed from V and 5 bases from J, the gap between germline ends came to 15 bases. For the CDR3, the DNA is TGTGCCAGCAGCTTAAACGGCCCCAGGGGTACCGGGGAGCTGTTTTTT. It codes for CASSLNGPRGTGELFF.

In nucleotides, the CDR3 is TGTGCCAGTAGTACAGACGGACAGGGGAATGGCTACACCTTC. Its protein is CASSTDGQGNGYTF. The V gene is TRBV19, the J gene TRBJ1-2, with 9 bases lining up with TRBD1. V lost 4 bases to trimming and J lost 6 bases; unmatched junction nucleotides: 6. Germline CDR1 is LNHDA and CDR2 is SQIVND (reference sequence). This CDR3 has 14 residues.

The rearrangement uses TRBV18 and TRBJ2-7; D remains ambiguous. The V end lost 2 bases, the J end lost 1 base, and 6 bases lay between the germline ends. The CDR3 contains 13 residues. Germline V CDR1 and CDR2: KGHSH, LQKENI. CDR3 sequence reads: CASSPSGSYEQYF. CDR3 sequence (DNA): TGTGCCAGCTCACCATCCGGTTCCTACGAGCAGTACTTC.

This clone was counted only a few times. The chain employs TRBV7-3 and TRBJ1-2; tentative D call: TRBD1 (6 bases). Germline CDR1 SGHTA, CDR2 FQGTGA. The CDR3 consists of 14 residues. V gave up 2 bases and J gave up 4 bases, with 11 bases separating them. For the CDR3, the DNA is TGTGCCAGCAGCTTACAGGGGATGGGCTATGGCTACACCTTC. Translation gives CASSLQGMGYGYTF.

The chain recombines TRBV5-6 with TRBJ2-5, with 8 nucleotides matching TRBD1. CDR1 SGHDT and CDR2 YYEEEE come from the germline V gene. The CDR3 is 16 residues long. The V and J ends lost 3 bases and 2 bases, in that order; junction bases with no gene match: 9. The CDR3 DNA sequence: TGTGCCAGCAGCTGGACAGGGTTAGCGGATCAAGAGACCCAGTACTTC. Encoded protein: CASSWTGLADQETQYF.

This sequence joins TRBV12-3 or TRBV12-4 and TRBJ1-2; D possibly corresponds to TRBD1 (5 bases). V was cut by 3 bases and J by 2 bases, with 7 bases left in between. The CDR3 extends over 13 amino acids. As DNA, the CDR3 is TGTGCCAGCAGTTTGACAGAGAACTATGGCTACACCTTC. Amino acid sequence: CASSLTENYGYTF.

This clone was seen a handful of times. The chain recombines TRBV7-2 with TRBJ1-1; D uncertain. This CDR3 region has 13 residues. Trimming shortened V by 1 base and J by 8 bases, and 11 bases separated the two germline ends. Germline lookup yields CDR1 SGHTA and CDR2 FQGNSA. The CDR3 here is CASSLGPRSEAFF. CDR3 DNA sequence: TGTGCCAGCAGCTTAGGGCCGAGGTCCGAAGCTTTCTTT.

The chain couples TRBV3-1 (or the pseudogene TRBV3-2) to TRBJ1-2; 11 nucleotides line up with TRBD1. Germline V gives CDR1 LGHDT, CDR2 YNNKEL (reference sequence). V shed 0 bases and J 7 bases; nucleotides not matched to a gene: 7. The CDR3 covers 16 residues. The CDR3 is CASSQDLVGTGGGYTF. The CDR3 DNA reads as TGTGCCAGCAGCCAAGATCTTGTTGGGACAGGGGGTGGCTACACCTTC.

The rearrangement links TRBV6-6 to TRBJ2-1; 13 bases line up with TRBD2. From germline, CDR1 is MNHNY and CDR2 SVGAGI (reference sequence). V shed 5 bases and J 6 bases; nucleotides not matched to a gene: 4. This CDR3 has 15 residues. The CDR3 spells CASSATSGGVNEQFF. In nucleotides, the CDR3 is TGTGCCAGCAGTGCTACTAGCGGGGGGGTCAATGAGCAGTTCTTC.